The sequence of this T cell receptor beta chain was determined in a study of shared clonotypes between healthy human individuals. V was cut by 4 bases and J by 6 bases, with 14 bases left in between. Germline CDR1 and CDR2: PRHDT and FYEKMQ (reference sequence). This CDR3 is built from 14 residues. Generated by immunoSEQ multiplex PCR, the TCRdb table keeps only in-frame clones and is missing some. The repertoire holds millions of clones, with roughly 94% as singletons. Naive CD8 cells, CD45RO-negative and positively selected for CCR7, excluded terminally differentiated effector memory CD45RA+ cells. Study observations and caveats: Among donors, the sharing of clonotypes was expected to be influenced by sequencing depth. Among a few donors, around 5% of naive CD4 clonotypes were found in common. Researchers found naive subsets generally carried larger estimated richness than memory subsets.

Worth noting for this clone: The antigen is not known.

The origin of this receptor is a man aged 18 to 29 in good health. J is TRBJ2-3 and V is TRBV13; tentatively, D is TRBD1 (5 bases). Specimen: naive CD8+ T cells sorted from blood. The CDR3 DNA is TGTGCCAGCAGCTCCGAATTAGGGGCGGATACGCAGTATTTT. Amino acid sequence: CASSSELGADTQYF.